The T cell receptor (beta chain) under discussion was sequenced for a study of blood T cell repertoires in COVID-19. Cohort allocation depended upon clinical history that participants reported. Trimming took 5 bases from V and 6 from J; bases not matched to a gene: 5. Germline V gene lookup returns CDR1 LGHDT and CDR2 YNNKEL (reference sequence). The CDR3 contains 15 residues. Sequencing used immunoSEQ multiplex PCR; TCRdb keeps in-frame clones, though not all of them. The sample carries about 160,000 clones, around nine tenths recorded once. The source of this sequence is a woman between 50 and 59 years old who had recovered from COVID-19. The chain couples TRBV3-1 (or the pseudogene TRBV3-2) to TRBJ2-2, with 11 bases aligning to TRBD2. The sequenced sample was PBMCs or T cells enriched from blood (not recorded which). The CDR3 sequence is CASSSLAGESGELFF. CDR3 DNA sequence: TGTGCCAGCAGCTCACTAGCGGGGGAGTCCGGGGAGCTGTTTTTT.